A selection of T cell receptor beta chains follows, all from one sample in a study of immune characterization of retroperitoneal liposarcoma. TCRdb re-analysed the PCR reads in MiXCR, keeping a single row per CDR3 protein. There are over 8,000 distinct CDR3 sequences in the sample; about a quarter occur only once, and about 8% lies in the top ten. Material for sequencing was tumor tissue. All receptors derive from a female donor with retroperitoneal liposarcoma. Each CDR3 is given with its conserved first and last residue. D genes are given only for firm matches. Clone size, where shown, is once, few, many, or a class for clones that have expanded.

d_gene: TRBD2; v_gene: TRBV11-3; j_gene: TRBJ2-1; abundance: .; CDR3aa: CASSGPLAGGPQGKPRYEQFF; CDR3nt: TGTGCCAGCAGCGGACCACTAGCGGGAGGGCCTCAGGGAAAACCGAGGTACGAGCAGTTCTTC
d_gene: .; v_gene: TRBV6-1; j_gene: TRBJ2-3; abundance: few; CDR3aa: CASSESAGADTQYF; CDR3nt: TGTGCCAGCAGTGAATCTGCAGGGGCAGATACGCAGTATTTT
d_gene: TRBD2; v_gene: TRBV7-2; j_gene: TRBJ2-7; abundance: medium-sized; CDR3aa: CASSLRGDYNEQYF; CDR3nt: TGTGCCAGCAGCTTACGCGGGGACTACAATGAGCAGTACTTC
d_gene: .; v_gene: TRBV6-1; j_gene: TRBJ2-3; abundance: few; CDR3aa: CASRYTDTQYF; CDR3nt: TGTGCCAGCAGGTACACAGATACGCAGTATTTT
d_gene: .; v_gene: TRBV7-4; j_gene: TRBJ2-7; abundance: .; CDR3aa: CASSLAGGEQYF; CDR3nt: TGTGCCAGCAGCTTAGCAGGGGGCGAGCAGTACTTC
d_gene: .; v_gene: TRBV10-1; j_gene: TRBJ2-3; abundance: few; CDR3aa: CALRPGGGDTQYF; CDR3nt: TGCGCCCTAAGACCCGGGGGCGGTGATACGCAGTATTTT
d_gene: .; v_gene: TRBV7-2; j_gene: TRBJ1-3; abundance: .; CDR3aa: CASSLTPGTGNTIYF; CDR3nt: TGTGCCAGCAGCTTAACTCCAGGGACTGGAAACACCATATATTTT
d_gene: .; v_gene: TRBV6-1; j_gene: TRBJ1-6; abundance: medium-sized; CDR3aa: CASTELPSPLHF; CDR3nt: TGTGCCAGCACCGAACTCCCCTCACCCCTCCACTTT
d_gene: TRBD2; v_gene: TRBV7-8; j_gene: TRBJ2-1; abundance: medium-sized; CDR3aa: CASSANRRGAQYQETQFF; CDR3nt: TGTGCCAGCAGCGCAAATAGGCGGGGGGCCCAGTACCAAGAGACCCAGTTCTTC
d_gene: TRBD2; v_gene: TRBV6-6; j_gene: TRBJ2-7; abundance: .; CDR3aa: CASSYSRLASGEQYF; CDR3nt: TGTGCCAGCAGTTACTCTCGGCTGGCTAGCGGCGAGCAGTACTTC
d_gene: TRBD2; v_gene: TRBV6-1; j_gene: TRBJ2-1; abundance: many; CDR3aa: CASSVAGLPTYEQFF; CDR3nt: TGTGCCAGCAGTGTCGCGGGACTACCAACCTACGAGCAGTTCTTC
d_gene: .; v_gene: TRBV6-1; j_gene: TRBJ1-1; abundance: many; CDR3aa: CASSEVPGRYTEAFF; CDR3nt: TGTGCCAGCAGTGAAGTACCGGGACGGTACACTGAAGCTTTCTTT
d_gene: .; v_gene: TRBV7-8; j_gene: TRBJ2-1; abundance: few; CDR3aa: CASSLAPGRDENIQFF; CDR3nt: TGTGCCAGCAGCTTAGCGCCAGGACGCGACGAAAACATTCAGTTCTTC
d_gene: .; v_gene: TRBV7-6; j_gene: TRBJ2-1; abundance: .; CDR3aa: CASSLIPSTYNEQFF; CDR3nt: TGTGCCAGCAGCTTAATTCCCAGCACCTACAATGAGCAGTTCTTC
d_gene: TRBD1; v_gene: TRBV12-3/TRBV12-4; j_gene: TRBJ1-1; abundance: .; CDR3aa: CASSFARTSGGTEAFF; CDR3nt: TGTGCCAGCAGCTTTGCTAGAACTTCAGGGGGCACTGAAGCTTTCTTT
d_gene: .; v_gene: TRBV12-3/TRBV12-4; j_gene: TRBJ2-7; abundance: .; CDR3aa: CASRETPERQYF; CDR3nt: TGTGCCAGCAGAGAGACACCCGAAAGGCAGTACTTC
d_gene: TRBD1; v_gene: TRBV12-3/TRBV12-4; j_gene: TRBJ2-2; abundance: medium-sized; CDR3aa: CASSGGDRDTGELFF; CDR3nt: TGTGCCAGCAGTGGGGGGGACAGGGACACCGGGGAGCTGTTTTTT
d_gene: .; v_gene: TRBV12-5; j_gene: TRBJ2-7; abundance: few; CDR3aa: CASGRIPNEQYF; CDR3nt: TGTGCTAGTGGCAGAATCCCAAATGAGCAGTACTTC
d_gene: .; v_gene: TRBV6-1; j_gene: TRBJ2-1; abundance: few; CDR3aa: CASSGVGVHEQFF; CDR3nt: TGTGCCAGCAGCGGAGTCGGGGTCCATGAGCAGTTCTTC
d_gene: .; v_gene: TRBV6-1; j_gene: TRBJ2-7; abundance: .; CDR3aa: CASSRGRAPYEQYF; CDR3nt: TGTGCCAGCAGCCGGGGTCGGGCCCCCTACGAGCAGTACTTC
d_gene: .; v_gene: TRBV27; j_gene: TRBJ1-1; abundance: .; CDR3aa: CASTGGGNTEAFF; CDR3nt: TGTGCCAGCACCGGGGGGGGGAACACTGAAGCTTTCTTT
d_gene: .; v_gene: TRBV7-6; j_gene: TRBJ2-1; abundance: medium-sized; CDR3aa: CASSATRRDNEQFF; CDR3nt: TGTGCCAGCAGCGCGACGAGGAGGGACAATGAGCAGTTCTTC
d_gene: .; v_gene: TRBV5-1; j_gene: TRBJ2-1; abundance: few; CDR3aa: CASSLEGGGYEQFF; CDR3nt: TGCGCCAGCAGCTTGGAAGGCGGGGGCTACGAGCAGTTCTTC
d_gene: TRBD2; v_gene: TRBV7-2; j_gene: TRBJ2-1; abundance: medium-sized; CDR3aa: CASSFSGSTYEQFF; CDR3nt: TGTGCCAGCAGCTTTAGCGGGAGCACCTACGAGCAGTTCTTC
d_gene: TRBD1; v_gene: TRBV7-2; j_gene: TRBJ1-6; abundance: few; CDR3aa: CASSLLTGGNSPLHF; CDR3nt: TGTGCCAGCAGCTTATTGACAGGGGGCAATTCACCCCTCCACTTT
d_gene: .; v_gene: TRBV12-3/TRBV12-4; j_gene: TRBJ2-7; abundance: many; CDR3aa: CASSEGEGGSYEQYF; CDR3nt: TGTGCCAGCAGCGAAGGCGAGGGGGGCTCCTACGAGCAGTACTTC
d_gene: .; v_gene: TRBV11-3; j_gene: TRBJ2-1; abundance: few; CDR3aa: CAIRGGGDEQFF; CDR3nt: TGTGCCATCCGCGGAGGGGGGGACGAGCAGTTCTTC
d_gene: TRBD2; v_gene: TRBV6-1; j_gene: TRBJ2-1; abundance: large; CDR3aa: CASSAASGGLSSYNEQFF; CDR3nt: TGTGCCAGCAGTGCGGCTAGCGGGGGTCTTAGCTCCTACAATGAGCAGTTCTTC
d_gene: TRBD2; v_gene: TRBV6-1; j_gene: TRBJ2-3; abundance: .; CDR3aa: CASPSGSPTDTQYF; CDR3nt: TGTGCCAGCCCTAGCGGTTCTCCCACAGATACGCAGTATTTT
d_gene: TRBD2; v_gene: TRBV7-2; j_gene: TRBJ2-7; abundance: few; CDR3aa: CASRVAGEQYF; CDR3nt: TGTGCCAGCAGAGTAGCGGGCGAGCAGTACTTC
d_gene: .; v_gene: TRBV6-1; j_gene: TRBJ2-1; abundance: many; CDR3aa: CASSEALGAYNEQFF; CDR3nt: TGTGCCAGCAGTGAAGCCCTAGGGGCCTACAATGAGCAGTTCTTC
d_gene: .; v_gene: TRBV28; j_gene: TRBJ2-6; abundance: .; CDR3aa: CASRGGWGANVLTF; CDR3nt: TGTGCCAGCAGAGGGGGTTGGGGGGCCAACGTCCTGACTTTC
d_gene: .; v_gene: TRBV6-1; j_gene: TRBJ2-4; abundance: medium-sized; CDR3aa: CASRSLDAYNEQYF; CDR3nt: TGTGCCAGCAGGTCTCTTGACGCGTACAATGAGCAGTACTTC
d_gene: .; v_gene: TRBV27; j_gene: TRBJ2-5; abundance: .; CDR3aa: CASSPRGQRETQYF; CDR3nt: TGTGCCAGCAGTCCCCGAGGACAGCGGGAGACCCAGTACTTC
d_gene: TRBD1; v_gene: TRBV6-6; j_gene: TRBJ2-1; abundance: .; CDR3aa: CASSYYYRGSPKNIQFF; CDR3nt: TGTGCCAGCAGTTACTACTACAGGGGATCGCCCAAAAACATTCAGTTCTTC
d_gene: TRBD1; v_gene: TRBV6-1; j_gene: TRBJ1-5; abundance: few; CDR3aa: CASRGQVGGQPQHF; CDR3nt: TGTGCCAGCAGAGGACAGGTTGGAGGTCAGCCCCAGCATTTT
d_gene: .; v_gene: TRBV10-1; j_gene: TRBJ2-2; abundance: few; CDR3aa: CASSEKRNTGELFF; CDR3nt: TGCGCCAGCAGTGAAAAACGGAACACCGGGGAGCTGTTTTTT
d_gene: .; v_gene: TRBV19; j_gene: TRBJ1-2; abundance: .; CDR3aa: CASSETRQGTYGYTF; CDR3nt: TGTGCCAGTAGCGAGACCAGACAAGGAACCTATGGCTACACCTTC
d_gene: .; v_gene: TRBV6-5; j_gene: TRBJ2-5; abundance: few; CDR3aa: CASSYGYLGETQYF; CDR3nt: TGTGCCAGCAGTTACGGATATTTAGGGGAGACCCAGTACTTC
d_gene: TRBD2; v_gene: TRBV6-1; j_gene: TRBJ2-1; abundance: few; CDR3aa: CASSTSGGDSYEQFF; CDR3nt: TGTGCCAGCAGCACTAGCGGGGGGGACTCCTACGAGCAGTTCTTC
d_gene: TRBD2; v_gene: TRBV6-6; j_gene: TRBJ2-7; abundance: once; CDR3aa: CASATSPGGEQYF; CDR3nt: TGTGCCAGCGCGACTAGCCCCGGTGGGGAGCAGTACTTC
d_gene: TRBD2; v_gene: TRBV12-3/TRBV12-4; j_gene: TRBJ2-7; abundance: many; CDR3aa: CASSSSGGRSYNEQYF; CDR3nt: TGTGCCAGCAGTTCTAGCGGAGGCCGCTCCTACAATGAGCAGTACTTC
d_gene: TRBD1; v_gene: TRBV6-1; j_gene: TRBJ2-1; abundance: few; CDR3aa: CASSESSGTGNDEQFF; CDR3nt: TGTGCCAGCAGTGAATCCTCCGGGACAGGGAACGACGAGCAGTTCTTC
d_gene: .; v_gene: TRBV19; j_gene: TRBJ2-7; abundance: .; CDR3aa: CASSGLYEQYF; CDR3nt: TGTGCCAGTAGTGGACTCTACGAGCAGTACTTC
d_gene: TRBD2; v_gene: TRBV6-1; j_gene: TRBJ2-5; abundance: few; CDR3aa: CASSELAGGRQETQYF; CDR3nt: TGTGCCAGCAGTGAACTAGCGGGGGGGCGGCAAGAGACCCAGTACTTC
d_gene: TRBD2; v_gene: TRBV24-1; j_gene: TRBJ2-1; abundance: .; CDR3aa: CATSDRGLAGENEQFF; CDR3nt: TGTGCCACCAGTGATCGAGGACTAGCGGGAGAGAATGAGCAGTTCTTC
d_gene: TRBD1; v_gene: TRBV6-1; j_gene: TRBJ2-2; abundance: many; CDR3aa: CATRDSTGELFF; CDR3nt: TGTGCCACCCGGGACAGCACCGGGGAGCTGTTTTTT
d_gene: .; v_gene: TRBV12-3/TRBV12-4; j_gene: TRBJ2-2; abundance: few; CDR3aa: CASSSHGAGELFF; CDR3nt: TGTGCCAGCAGTTCTCACGGGGCCGGGGAGCTGTTTTTT
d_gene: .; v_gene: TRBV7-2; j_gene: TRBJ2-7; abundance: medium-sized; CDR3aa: CASSLRPLFEQYF; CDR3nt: TGTGCCAGCAGCTTACGCCCTCTGTTCGAGCAGTACTTC
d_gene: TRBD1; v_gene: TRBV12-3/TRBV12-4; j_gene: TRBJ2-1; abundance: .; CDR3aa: CASSHRYRGRYNEQFF; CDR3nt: TGTGCCAGCAGTCACCGTTACAGGGGGCGATACAATGAGCAGTTCTTC
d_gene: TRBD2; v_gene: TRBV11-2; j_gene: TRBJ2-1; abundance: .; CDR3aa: CASSLLGGRQETQFF; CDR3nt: TGTGCCAGCAGCTTATTGGGCGGGAGGCAGGAGACCCAGTTCTTC
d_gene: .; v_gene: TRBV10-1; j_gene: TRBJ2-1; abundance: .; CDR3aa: CASSAVRDREQFF; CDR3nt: TGCGCCAGCAGTGCCGTCAGGGACCGTGAGCAGTTCTTC
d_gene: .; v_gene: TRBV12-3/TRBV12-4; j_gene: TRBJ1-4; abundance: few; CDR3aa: CASSFDSNEKLFF; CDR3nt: TGTGCCAGCAGTTTCGATTCTAATGAAAAACTGTTTTTT
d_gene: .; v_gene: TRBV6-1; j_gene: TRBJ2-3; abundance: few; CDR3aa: CASIPGFYTDTQYF; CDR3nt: TGTGCCAGCATCCCCGGGTTTTACACAGATACGCAGTATTTT
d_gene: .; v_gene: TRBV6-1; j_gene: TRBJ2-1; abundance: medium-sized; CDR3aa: CASSTTGETQFF; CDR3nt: TGTGCCAGCAGTACCACTGGGGAGACCCAGTTCTTC